The 6 T cell receptor beta chains below come from one sample, sequenced in a study of T cells in tumors after PD-1 blockade. Profiled with immunoSEQ multiplex PCR; TCRdb holds only in-frame clones, not every one. The table includes about 1,400 clones, roughly 65% detected once. Sample: tumor tissue, taken before anti-PD-1 treatment. Receptors originate from a human donor with basal cell carcinoma.

This clone was seen only a few times. The V gene is TRBV28, the J gene TRBJ2-5; 14 bases align to TRBD2. The CDR3 is made up of 18 amino acids. The germline gives CDR1 MDHEN, CDR2 SYDVKM. V trimming: 5 bases; J trimming: 5 bases; junction bases outside the gene matches: 13. CDR3 DNA sequence: TGTGCCAGCAGTCCGATCTTCGGGACTAGCGGGGGAGGGGAGACCCAGTACTTC. Protein: CASSPIFGTSGGGETQYF. The variable domain in full, completed from reference TRBV28 and TRBJ2-5, reads DVKVTQSSRYLVKRTGEKVFLECVQDMDHENMFWYRQDPGLGLRLIYFSYDVKMKEKGDIPEGYSVSREKKERFSLILESASTNQTSMYLCASSPIFGTSGGGETQYFGPGTRLLVL.

The chain recombines TRBV15 with TRBJ2-5; 7 positions match TRBD1. Germline V gene data show CDR1 as LNHNV and CDR2 as YYDKDF (reference sequence). V trimming: 0 bases; J trimming: 1 base; junction bases outside the gene matches: 5. The CDR3 runs to 16 residues. The CDR3 DNA follows: TGTGCCACCAGCAGAGACTCCCCAGGGGGCCAAGAGACCCAGTACTTC. Translated, it gives CATSRDSPGGQETQYF.

The chain employs TRBV30 and TRBJ2-5; perhaps TRBD2 as D (5 bases). Deletions cut 4 bases from V and 4 bases from J, with 13 bases between. This CDR3 region has 13 residues. Germline CDR1 and CDR2: GTSNPN and SVGIG (reference sequence). In DNA form, the CDR3 reads TGTGCCTGGACCCAGCGGCCCGGAGAGACCCAGTACTTC. Encoded protein: CAWTQRPGETQYF.

The genes are TRBV2 and TRBJ2-2; 9 positions match TRBD1. Germline CDR1 is SNHLY and CDR2 is FYNNEI. This CDR3 has 14 amino acids. Trimming removed 10 bases from V and 0 bases from J; junction bases left unmatched: 3. The CDR3 loop reads CATRQGANTGELFF. The CDR3 coding sequence is TGTGCCACAAGACAGGGGGCGAACACCGGGGAGCTGTTTTTT.

The V and J genes are TRBV19 and TRBJ1-2, with D unresolved. The V and J ends lost 2 bases and 1 base respectively, with 5 bases between them. Germline lookup yields CDR1 LNHDA and CDR2 SQIVND (reference sequence). The CDR3 runs 13 residues. CDR3 DNA sequence: TGTGCCAGTAGTATAAACAGTAACTATGGCTACACCTTC. Protein sequence: CASSINSNYGYTF.

V is TRBV6-5 and J is TRBJ1-2, with 9 bases identical to TRBD1. Per germline, CDR1 MNHEY and CDR2 SVGAGI. The CDR3 contains 15 residues. The junction had 8 bases not matched to a gene; V was cut back by 5 bases and J by 4 bases. The CDR3, as DNA: TGTGCCAGCAGTCACGGGACAGGGTCGCCCTATGGCTACACCTTC. It is translated as CASSHGTGSPYGYTF.